This T cell receptor (beta chain) originates from a study of blood T cell repertoires in COVID-19. Across the study: COVID-19 samples, acute and convalescent, were from the United States, Italy and Spain. T cells, B-cell-depleted T cells, or PBMCs supplied cDNA or gDNA.

Sequencing used immunoSEQ multiplex PCR; TCRdb keeps in-frame clones, though not all of them. Of some 120,000 clones listed, approximately 88% are singletons. V trimming: 5 bases; J trimming: 3 bases; junction bases outside the gene matches: 11. This CDR3 comprises 17 residues. Germline-derived CDR1 and CDR2 are MNHGY and SAAAGT. Sequencing used peripheral blood. The clonotype was recovered from a man aged 50-59 years with acute or convalescent COVID-19. V usage is TRBV6-8 and J usage is TRBJ2-7, with 12 bases identical to TRBD2. CDR3 amino acids: CASSRPGTSGWSYEQYF. The CDR3 DNA sequence: TGTGCCAGCAGTCGGCCCGGGACTAGCGGGTGGAGCTACGAGCAGTACTTC.